This entry features one T cell receptor (beta chain) sequence. What antigen it recognizes has not been identified. No qualities accompany the bases; no much larger clone lies one base away. This sample stems from a study of T cell responses to AZD1222 COVID-19 vaccine (dated by TCRdb to the early 2020s). Describing the broader study: TCR sequencing covered 233 trial participants: nearly 210 given two doses of AZD1222 and 26 given two doses of MenACWY control vaccine. Enrollment into the trials was organized by age into subgroups of 18-55, 56-69 and 70-plus years, and those subgroups contained roughly 150, 30 and 60 TCR-sequenced participants, respectively. Study-wide findings and limitations: Conclusions about previously exposed vaccinees are limited, since just five to seven AZD1222 recipients were seropositive for SARS-CoV-2 at baseline. CD4 TCRs associated with the vaccine covered the entire spike protein, and the dominant responses were in regions 160-218 and 743-854. The 56-69-year group was small, and its depth increase did not reach significance, likely because of low power. Because no day 14 peak-response samples were available, the repertoires could be characterized only after the peak T cell response. Spike-specific TCR breadth and depth rose significantly after two AZD1222 doses compared with day 0 and with MenACWY recipients. Participants were mostly white British and included more females than males, and it was suggested by the authors that clonal diversity may have been underestimated. Nearly half of unique spike-specific TCRs reportedly recognized epitopes outside regions mutated in the B.1.351 and B.1.1.7 variants.

This sample's time point label indicates: about 28 days (+/-7) after the second vaccine dose. Because spike-specific TCR depth and breadth did not differ between the two schedules, AZD1222 recipients who got a second dose at roughly 4 weeks were pooled with those who got a second dose at roughly 12 weeks. Vaccinee samples came from UK trials COV001 and COV002, including a single-blind randomized controlled phase 2/3 trial of AZD1222 (ChAdOx1 nCoV-19) in healthy adults. For TCRbeta chain sequencing, PBMC samples from trial participants were taken at day 0 and at day 28 after the second dose. The CDR3 regions of human TCRbeta chains were analyzed by immunosequencing. The study's own analysis went as follows. TCRs in the repertoires were compared against a reference library of SARS-CoV-2-specific TCRs that had been generated with the MIRA antigen-specificity platform. Breadth meant the fraction of unique TCRs that were SARS-CoV-2-associated, whereas depth meant the fraction of total T cells that were SARS-CoV-2-associated. Using the MIRA data, each spike-specific TCR was assigned both to the spike region to which the TCR was reactive and to a CD4 or CD8 class. Log10-transformed breadth and depth values were compared by one-way ANOVA with Sidak's multiple comparisons tests. The immuneACCESS repertoire file appears here via TCRdb, limited to in-frame rearrangements. These files lack a portion of the clones; in checked studies, under half of the deficit traces to unresolved V genes, and the cause of the others is not known. V and J calls and clone size come straight from that table; D and trimming were deduced from the DNA. Recorded for this sample are approximately 110,000 clones; around 85% of them occurred a single time. 4.4% of the sample belongs to the ten largest clones.

From a lookup of the germline V gene (reference sequence), CDR1 and CDR2 are MNHEY and SMNVEV. V is trimmed back by 5 bases and J by 2 bases, and the junction contains 12 bases that no gene match accounts for. The CDR3 covers 17 residues, taking in both the cysteine and the phenylalanine. Of all the DNA, just the CDR3 is kept, 51 bases in frame from base 1. The sequence came from an adult who received the AZD1222 COVID-19 vaccine. The sample in question was peripheral blood, obtained 28 days after the second AZD1222 dose. Rearrangement joined TRBV27 to TRBJ1-1, and 9 bases in between align with TRBD1. The nucleotides are TGTGCCAGCAGTCCTGGGACAGGGCGTTTAGGCAACACTGAAGCTTTCTTT. The encoded protein is CASSPGTGRLGNTEAFF.